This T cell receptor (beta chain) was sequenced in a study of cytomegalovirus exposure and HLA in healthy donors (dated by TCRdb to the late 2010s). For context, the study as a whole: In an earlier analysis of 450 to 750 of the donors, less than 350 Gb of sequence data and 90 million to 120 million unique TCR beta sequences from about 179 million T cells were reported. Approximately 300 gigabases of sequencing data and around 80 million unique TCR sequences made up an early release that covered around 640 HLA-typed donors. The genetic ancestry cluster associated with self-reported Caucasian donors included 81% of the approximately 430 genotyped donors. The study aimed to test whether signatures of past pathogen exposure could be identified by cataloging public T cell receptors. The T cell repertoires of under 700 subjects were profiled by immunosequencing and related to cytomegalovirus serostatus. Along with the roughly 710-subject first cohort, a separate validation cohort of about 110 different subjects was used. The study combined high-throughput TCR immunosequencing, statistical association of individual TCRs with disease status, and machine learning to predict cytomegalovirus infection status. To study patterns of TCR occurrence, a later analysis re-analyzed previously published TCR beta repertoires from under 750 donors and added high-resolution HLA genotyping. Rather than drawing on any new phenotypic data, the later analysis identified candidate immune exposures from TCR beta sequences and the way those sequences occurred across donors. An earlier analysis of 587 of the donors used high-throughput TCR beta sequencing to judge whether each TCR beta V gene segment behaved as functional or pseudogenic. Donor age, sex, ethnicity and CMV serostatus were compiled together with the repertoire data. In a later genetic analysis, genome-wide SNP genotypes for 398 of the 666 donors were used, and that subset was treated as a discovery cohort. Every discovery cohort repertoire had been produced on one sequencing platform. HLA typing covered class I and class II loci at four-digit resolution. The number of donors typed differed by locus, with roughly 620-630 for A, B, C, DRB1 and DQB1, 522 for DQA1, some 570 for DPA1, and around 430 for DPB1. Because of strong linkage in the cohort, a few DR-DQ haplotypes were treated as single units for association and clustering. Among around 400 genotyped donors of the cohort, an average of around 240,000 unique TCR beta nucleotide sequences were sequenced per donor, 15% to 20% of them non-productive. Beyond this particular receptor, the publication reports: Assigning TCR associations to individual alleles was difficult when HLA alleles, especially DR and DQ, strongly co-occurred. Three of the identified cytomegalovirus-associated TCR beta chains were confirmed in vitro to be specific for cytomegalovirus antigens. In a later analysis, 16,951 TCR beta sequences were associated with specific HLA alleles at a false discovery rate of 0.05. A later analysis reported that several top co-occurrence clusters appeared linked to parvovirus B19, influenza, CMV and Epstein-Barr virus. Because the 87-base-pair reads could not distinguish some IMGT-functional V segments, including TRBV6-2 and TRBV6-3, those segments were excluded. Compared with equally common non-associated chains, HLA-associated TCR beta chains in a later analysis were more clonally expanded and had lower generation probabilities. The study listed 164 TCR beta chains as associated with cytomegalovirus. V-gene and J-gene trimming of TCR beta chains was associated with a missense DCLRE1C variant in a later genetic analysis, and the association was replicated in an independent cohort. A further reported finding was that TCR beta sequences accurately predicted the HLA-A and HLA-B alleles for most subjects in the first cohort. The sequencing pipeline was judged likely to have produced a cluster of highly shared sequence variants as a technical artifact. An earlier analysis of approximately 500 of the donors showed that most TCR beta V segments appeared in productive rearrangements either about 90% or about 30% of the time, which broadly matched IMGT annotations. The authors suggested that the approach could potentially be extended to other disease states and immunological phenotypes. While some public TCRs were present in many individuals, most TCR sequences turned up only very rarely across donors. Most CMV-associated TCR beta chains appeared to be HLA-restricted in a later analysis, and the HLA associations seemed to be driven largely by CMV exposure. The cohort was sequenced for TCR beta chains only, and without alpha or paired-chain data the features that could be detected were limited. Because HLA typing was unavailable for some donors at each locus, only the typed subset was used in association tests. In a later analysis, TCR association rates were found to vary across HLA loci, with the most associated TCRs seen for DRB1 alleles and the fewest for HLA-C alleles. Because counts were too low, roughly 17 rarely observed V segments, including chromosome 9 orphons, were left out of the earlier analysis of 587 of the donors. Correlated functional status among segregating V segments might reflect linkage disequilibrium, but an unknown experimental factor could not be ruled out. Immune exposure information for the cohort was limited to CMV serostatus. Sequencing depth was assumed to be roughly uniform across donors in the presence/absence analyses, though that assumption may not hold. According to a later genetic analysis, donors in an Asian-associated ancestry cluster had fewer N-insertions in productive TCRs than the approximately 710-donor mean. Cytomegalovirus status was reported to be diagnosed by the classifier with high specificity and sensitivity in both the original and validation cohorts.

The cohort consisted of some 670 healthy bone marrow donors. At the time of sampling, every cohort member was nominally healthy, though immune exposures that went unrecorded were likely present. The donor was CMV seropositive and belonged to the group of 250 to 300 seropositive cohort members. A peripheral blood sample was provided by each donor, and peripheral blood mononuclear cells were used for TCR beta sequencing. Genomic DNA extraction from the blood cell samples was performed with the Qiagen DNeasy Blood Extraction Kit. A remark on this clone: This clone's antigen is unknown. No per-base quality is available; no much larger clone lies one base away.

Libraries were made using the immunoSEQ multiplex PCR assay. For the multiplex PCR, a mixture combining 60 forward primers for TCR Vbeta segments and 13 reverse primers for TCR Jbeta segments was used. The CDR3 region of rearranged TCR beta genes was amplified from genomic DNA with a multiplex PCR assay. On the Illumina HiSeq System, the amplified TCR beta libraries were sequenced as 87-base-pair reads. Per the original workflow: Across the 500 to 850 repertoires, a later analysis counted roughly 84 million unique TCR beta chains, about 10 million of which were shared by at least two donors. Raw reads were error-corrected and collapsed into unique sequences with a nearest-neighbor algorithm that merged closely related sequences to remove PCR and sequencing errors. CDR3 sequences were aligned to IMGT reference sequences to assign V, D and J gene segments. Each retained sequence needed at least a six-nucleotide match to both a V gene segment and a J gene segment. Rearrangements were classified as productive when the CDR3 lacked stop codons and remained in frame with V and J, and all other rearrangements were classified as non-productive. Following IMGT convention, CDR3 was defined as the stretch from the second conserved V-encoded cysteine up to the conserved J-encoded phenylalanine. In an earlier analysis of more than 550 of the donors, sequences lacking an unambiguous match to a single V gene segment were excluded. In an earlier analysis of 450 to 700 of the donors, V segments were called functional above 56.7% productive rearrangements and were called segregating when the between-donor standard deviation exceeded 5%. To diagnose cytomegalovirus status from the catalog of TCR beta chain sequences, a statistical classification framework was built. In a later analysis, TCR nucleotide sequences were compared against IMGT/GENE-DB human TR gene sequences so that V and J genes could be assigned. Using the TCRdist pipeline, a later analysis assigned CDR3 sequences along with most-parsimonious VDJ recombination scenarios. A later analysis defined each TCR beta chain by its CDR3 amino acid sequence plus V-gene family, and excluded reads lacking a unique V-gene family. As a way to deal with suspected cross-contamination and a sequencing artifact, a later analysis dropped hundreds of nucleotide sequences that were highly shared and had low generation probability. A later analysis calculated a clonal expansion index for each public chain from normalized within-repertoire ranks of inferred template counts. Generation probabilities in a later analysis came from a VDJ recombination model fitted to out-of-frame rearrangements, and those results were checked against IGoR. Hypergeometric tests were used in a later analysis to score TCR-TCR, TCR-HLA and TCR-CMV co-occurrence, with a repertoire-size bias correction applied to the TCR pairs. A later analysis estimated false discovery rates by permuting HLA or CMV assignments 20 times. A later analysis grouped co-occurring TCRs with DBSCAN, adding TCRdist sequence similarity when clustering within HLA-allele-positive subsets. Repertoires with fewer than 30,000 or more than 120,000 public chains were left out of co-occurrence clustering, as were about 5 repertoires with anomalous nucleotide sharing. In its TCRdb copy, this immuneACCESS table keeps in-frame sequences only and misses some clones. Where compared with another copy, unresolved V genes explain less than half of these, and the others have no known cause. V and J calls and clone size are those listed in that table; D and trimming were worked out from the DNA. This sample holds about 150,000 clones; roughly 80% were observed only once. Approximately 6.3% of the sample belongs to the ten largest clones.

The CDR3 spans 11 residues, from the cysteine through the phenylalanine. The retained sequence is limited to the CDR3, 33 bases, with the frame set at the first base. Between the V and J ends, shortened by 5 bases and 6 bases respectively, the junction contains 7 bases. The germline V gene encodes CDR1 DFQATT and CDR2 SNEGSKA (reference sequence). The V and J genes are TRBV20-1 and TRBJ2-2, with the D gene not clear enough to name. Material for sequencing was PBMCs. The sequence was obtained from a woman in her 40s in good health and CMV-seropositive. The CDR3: CSAQAPGELFF. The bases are TGCAGTGCTCAAGCCCCCGGGGAGCTGTTTTTT.